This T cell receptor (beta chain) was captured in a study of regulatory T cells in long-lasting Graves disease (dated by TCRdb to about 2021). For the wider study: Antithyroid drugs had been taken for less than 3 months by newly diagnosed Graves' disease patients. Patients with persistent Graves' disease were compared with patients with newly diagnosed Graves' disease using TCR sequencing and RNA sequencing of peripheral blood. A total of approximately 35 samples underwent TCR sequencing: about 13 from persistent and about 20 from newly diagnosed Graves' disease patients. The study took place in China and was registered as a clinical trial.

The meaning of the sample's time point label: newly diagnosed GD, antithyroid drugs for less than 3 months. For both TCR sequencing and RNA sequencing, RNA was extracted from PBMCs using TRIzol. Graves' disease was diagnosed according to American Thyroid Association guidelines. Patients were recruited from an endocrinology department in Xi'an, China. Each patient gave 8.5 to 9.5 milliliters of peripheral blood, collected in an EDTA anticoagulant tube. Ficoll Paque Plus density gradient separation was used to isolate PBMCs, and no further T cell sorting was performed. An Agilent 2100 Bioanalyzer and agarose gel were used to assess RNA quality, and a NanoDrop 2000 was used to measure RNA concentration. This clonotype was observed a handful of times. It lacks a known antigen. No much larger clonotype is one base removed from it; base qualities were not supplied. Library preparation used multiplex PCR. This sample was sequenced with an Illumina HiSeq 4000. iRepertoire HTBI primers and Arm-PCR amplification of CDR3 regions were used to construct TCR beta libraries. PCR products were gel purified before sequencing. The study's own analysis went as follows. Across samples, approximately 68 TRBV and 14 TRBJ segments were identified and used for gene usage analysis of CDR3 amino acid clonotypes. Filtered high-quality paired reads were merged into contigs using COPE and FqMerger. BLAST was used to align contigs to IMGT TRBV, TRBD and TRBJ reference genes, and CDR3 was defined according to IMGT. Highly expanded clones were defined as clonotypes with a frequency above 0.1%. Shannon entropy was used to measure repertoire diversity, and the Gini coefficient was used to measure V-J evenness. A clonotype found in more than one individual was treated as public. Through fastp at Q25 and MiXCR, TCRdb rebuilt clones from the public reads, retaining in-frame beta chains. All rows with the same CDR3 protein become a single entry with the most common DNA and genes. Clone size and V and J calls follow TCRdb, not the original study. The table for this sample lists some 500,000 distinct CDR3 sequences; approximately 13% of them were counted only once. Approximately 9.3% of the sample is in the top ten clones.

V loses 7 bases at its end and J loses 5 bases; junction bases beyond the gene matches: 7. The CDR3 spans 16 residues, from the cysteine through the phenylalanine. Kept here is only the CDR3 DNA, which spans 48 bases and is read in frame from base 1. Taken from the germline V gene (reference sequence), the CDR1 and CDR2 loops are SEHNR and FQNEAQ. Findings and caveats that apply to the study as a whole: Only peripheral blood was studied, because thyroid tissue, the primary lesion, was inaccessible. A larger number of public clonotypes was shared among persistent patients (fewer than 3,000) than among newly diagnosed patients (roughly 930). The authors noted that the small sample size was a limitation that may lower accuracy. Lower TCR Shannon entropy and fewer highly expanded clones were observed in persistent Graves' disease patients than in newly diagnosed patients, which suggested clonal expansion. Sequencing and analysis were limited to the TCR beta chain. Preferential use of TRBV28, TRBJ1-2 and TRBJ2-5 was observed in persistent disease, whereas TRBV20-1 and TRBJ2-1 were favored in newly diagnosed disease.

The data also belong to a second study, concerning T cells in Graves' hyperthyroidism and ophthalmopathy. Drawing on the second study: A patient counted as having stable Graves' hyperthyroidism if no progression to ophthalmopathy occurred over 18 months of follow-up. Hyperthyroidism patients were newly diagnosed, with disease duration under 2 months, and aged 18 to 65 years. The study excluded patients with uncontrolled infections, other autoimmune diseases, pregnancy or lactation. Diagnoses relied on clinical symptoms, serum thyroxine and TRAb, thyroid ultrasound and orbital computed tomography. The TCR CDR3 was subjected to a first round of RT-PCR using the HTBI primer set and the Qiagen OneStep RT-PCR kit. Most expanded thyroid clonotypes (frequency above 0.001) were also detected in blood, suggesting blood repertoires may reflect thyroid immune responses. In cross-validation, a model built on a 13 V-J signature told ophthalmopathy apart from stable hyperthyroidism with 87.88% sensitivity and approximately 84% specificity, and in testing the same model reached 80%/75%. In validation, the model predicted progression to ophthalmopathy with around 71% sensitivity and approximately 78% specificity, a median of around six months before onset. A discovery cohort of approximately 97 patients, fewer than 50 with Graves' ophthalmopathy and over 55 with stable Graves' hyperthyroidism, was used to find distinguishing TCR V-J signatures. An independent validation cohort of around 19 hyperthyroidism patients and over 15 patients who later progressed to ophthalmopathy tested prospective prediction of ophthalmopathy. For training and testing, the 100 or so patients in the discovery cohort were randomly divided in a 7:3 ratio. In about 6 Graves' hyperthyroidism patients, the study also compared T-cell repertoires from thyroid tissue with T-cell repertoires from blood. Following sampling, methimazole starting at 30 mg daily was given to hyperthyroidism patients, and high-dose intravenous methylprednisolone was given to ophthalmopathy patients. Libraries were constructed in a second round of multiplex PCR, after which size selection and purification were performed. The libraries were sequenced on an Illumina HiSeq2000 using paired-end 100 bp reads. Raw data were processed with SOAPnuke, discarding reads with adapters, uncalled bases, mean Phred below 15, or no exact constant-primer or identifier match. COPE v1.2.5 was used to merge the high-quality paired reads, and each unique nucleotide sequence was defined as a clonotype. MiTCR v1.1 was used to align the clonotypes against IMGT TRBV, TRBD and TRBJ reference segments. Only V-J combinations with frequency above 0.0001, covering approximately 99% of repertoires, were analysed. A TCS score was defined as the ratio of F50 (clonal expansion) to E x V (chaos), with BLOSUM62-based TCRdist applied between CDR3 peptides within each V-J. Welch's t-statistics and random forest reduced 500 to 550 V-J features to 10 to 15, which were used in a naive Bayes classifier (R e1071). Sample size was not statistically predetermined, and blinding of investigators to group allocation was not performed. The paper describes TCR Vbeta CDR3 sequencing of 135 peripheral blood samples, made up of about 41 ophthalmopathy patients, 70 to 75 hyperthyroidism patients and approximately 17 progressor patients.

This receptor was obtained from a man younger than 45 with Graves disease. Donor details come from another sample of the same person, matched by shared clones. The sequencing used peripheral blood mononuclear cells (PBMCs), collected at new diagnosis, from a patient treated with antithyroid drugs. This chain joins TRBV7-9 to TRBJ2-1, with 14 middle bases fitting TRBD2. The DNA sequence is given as TGTGCCAGCACAAACCCGGGACTAGCGGGGGACAATGAGCAGTTCTTC. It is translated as CASTNPGLAGDNEQFF.